This T cell receptor beta chain was observed in a study of beta chain features in type 1 diabetes. The wider study: Comparable age, gender and cell yields were observed in patients relative to healthy donors. Study findings and constraints: Insertions at VDJ junctions were less frequent in type 1 diabetes patients. These patients also deleted more nucleotides at the same junctions.

This clone was observed a handful of times. Antigen specificity is unknown. Researchers reported sorting CD4+ naive, central memory, regulatory and stem cell-like memory cells via CD45RO/CCR7/CD25/CD127/CD95/CD27. Per germline, CDR1 LGHNT and CDR2 FRNRAP. This CDR3 is 14 amino acids long. J gave up 3 bases and V 6 bases, and 2 bases lay outside the gene matches. TCRB transcripts that were expressed got sequenced, as all of the isolated RNA had been reverse transcribed. Here immunoSEQ multiplex PCR was the method, and the copy in TCRdb shows in-frame clones only, minus some. Of some 400,000 clones detected, around 16% appear once; the ten largest clones hold about 0.018%.

Sequenced input: naive CD4+ T cells from blood. This rearrangement joins TRBV12-5 to TRBJ2-1, with 10 bases identical to TRBD2. The source is a young woman in good health. CDR3 sequence: CASGRTSGYNEQFF. Written as DNA, the CDR3 is TGTGCTAGTGGCCGGACTAGCGGCTACAATGAGCAGTTCTTC.